Reported below is one T cell receptor beta chain. The CDR3 spans 15 residues. Germline V gives CDR1 KGHDR, CDR2 SFDVKD. Trimming at V came to 5 bases and at J to 2 bases, leaving 2 bases not matched to a gene. The record originates from a study of molecular identifiers for immune sequencing clone quantification. TCRdb processed the PCR reads anew with MiXCR; each CDR3 protein has one entry. The table includes fewer than 350,000 distinct CDR3 sequences, around a fifth detected once. The receptor was derived from a human donor in good health. Some libraries in this study had Jurkat cell RNA spiked in. The chain recombines TRBV24-1 with TRBJ2-1; 10 nucleotides match TRBD2. The specimen was naive CD8+ T cells from blood, with Jurkat cell RNA spiked in. The subset: FACS-sorted CD8+CD4-CCR7+CD45RA+ naive T cells. For the CDR3, the DNA is TGTGCCACCAGTGCTAGCGGGAGCACCTACAATGAGCAGTTCTTC. It translates to CATSASGSTYNEQFF.